Listed here is a single T cell receptor (beta chain). In the authors' workflow: Reference gene primer amplification in the assay estimated nucleated cell counts. Profiled with immunoSEQ multiplex PCR; TCRdb holds only in-frame clones, not every one. V and J calls and clone size are as listed in that table; D and trimming were resolved from the DNA. Of 200,000 or so clones detected, 80% to 90% appear once; the ten largest clones hold roughly an eighth. The data derive from a study of blood T cell repertoires in COVID-19. Trimming cost V 4 bases and J 2 bases, with 12 bases left between them. CDR3 length: 15 residues. Germline assignment: CDR1 MNHEY and CDR2 SVGEGT.

The receptor was derived from a woman of 80 years or more with COVID-19, enrolled during active disease. The V call is TRBV6-2 or TRBV6-3, the J call TRBJ1-5, with no clear D. Sequencing input: peripheral blood. CDR3 protein: CASSSRGRGNQPQHF. Here the CDR3 DNA reads TGTGCCAGCAGTTCTCGAGGGAGGGGCAATCAGCCCCAGCATTTT.